These 27 T cell receptor beta chains share one sample of origin, sequenced in a study of CD8+CD57+ T cells in acquired aplastic anemia. Genomic DNA was employed as the template in profiling TCR beta VDJ and CDR3. Using its own MiXCR run on the reads, TCRdb lists one record per CDR3 protein. The sample lists about 270,000 distinct CDR3 sequences, around 60% occurring once. Sequencing was performed on sorted CD4+, CD8+, or CD8+CD57+ T cells (not recorded which) from PBMCs. Receptors originate from a human donor with severe aplastic anemia or a healthy control (not recorded which).

The chain combines TRBV10-2 with TRBJ2-3, with D possibly matching TRBD2 (6 bases). Germline V gene data show CDR1 as WSHSY and CDR2 as SAAADI. This CDR3 has 16 amino acids. Between the trimmed V and J ends, which lost 0 bases and 2 bases, there was a span of 12 bases. The CDR3: CASSESDAGTTDTQYF. The CDR3 coding sequence is TGCGCCAGCAGTGAGTCGGATGCGGGAACCACAGATACGCAGTATTTT.

This clonotype has at least ten counts. The rearrangement uses TRBV7-2 and TRBJ2-2, with D possibly being TRBD2 (6 bases). V dropped 2 bases and J dropped 0 bases, with 16 bases sitting between them. The CDR3 runs to 18 residues. Germline V gene data show CDR1 as SGHTA and CDR2 as FQGNSA. In DNA form, the CDR3 reads TGTGCCAGCAGCTTAAGATCGCTAGCGCTTACGAACACCGGGGAGCTGTTTTTT. Its protein is CASSLRSLALTNTGELFF.

This clonotype appeared many times. This chain connects TRBV19 to TRBJ2-7; TRBD2 matches at 8 bases. The CDR3 loop spans 17 amino acids. Germline V gene data show CDR1 as LNHDA and CDR2 as SQIVND (reference sequence). J lost 2 bases, V lost 2 bases, and 11 bases had no gene match. The CDR3 reads CASSIRVGGGRAYEQYF. The CDR3, as DNA: TGTGCCAGTAGTATACGGGTCGGGGGGGGCCGAGCCTACGAGCAGTACTTC.

A single count supports this clonotype. This chain links TRBV2 with TRBJ1-5, with D possibly TRBD1 on 6 matching bases. Trimming cost V 6 bases and J 0 bases, with 15 bases left between them. This CDR3 spans 16 amino acids. Per the germline V gene, CDR1 is SNHLY and CDR2 is FYNNEI. The CDR3 loop reads CASSPRRTVSNQPQHF. The DNA of the CDR3 is TGTGCCAGCAGCCCCAGACGGACAGTTAGCAATCAGCCCCAGCATTTT.

The chain links TRBV5-6 to TRBJ1-1, with D unresolved. Trimming took 4 bases from V and 2 from J, leaving 12 bases between them. The CDR3 is made up of 14 amino acids. Germline V gene sequence: CDR1 SGHDT, CDR2 YYEEEE. The DNA for the CDR3 is TGTGCCAGCAGCCCGACGAGCAGAAACACTGAAGCTTTCTTT. Translating gives CASSPTSRNTEAFF. The complete variable domain, with remaining parts taken from reference TRBV5-6 and TRBJ1-1, reads DAGVTQSPTHLIKTRGQQVTLRCSPKSGHDTVSWYQQALGQGPQFIFQYYEEEERQRGNFPDRFSGHQFPNYSSELNVNALLLGDSALYLCASSPTSRNTEAFFGQGTRLTVV.

This clonotype has just one count. The junction does not match germline at one end; this may be a read error. This chain connects TRBV10-3 to TRBJ1-3, with D unresolved. The CDR3 consists of 16 residues. Germline V gene sequence: CDR1 ENHRY, CDR2 SYGVKD. CDR3 nucleotides: TGTGCCATCAGTGAGGCTCGGGGTCTCTCTGGAAGCACCATATACTTT. It encodes CAISEARGLSGSTIYF.

The rearrangement links TRBV2 to TRBJ1-2; 9 nucleotides agree with TRBD1. V was pared by 6 bases and J by 2 bases, with 16 bases of the junction left unmatched. Germline V gives CDR1 SNHLY, CDR2 FYNNEI. CDR3 size: 18 residues. The CDR3 sequence: CASREDRGRVRGNYGYTF. In nucleotides, the CDR3 is TGTGCCAGCAGAGAGGACAGGGGACGAGTAAGGGGAAACTATGGCTACACCTTC.

The rearrangement uses TRBV15 and TRBJ1-5; D is unclear. From germline, CDR1 is LNHNV and CDR2 YYDKDF (reference sequence). The CDR3 is 12 residues long. V was clipped by 4 bases and J by 3 bases, with 4 bases between them. Written as DNA, the CDR3 is TGTGCCACCAGCAATGTCAATCAGCCCCAGCATTTT. Translation: CATSNVNQPQHF.

This clonotype was seen a handful of times. This sequence joins TRBV6-2 or TRBV6-3 and TRBJ2-3, with TRBD2 matching 8 bases. Germline CDR1 reads MNHEY; CDR2 reads SVGEGT. J gave up 0 bases and V 6 bases, and 11 bases lay outside the gene matches. This CDR3 is built from 17 residues. The CDR3 reads CASSFDRAGGSTDTQYF. CDR3 nucleotides: TGTGCCAGCAGCTTCGACCGGGCGGGGGGAAGCACAGATACGCAGTATTTT.

The chain carries TRBV20-1 and TRBJ1-1; a possible D gene is TRBD1 (6 bases). With 2 bases removed from V and 1 base from J, the gap between germline ends came to 11 bases. This CDR3 contains 14 residues. Per germline, CDR1 DFQATT and CDR2 SNEGSKA (reference sequence). In DNA form, the CDR3 reads TGCAGTGCTAGATCCGGGACACCGAACACTGAAGCTTTCTTT. Translated, it gives CSARSGTPNTEAFF.

This clonotype was seen many times. V and J are TRBV19 and TRBJ1-2, with D uncertain. Germline lookup yields CDR1 LNHDA and CDR2 SQIVND (reference sequence). This CDR3 comprises 14 residues. Trimming cost V 3 bases and J 8 bases, with 16 bases left between them. The CDR3, as DNA: TGTGCCAGTAGTATGAAGGGCCGGGGAGAAGGCTACACCTTC. Translated, it gives CASSMKGRGEGYTF.

This clonotype was seen at least ten times. The rearrangement uses TRBV5-1 and TRBJ2-2; 10 bases align to TRBD2. In germline, CDR1 is SGHRS, CDR2 YFSETQ. This CDR3 comprises 15 residues. Trimming at V came to 6 bases and at J to 7 bases, leaving 9 bases not matched to a gene. CDR3 in amino acids: CASKSGGAKNGELFF. Written as DNA, the CDR3 is TGCGCCAGCAAGAGCGGGGGGGCCAAAAACGGGGAGCTGTTTTTT. The full variable domain, completed using reference TRBV5-1 and TRBJ2-2, is KAGVTQTPRYLIKTRGQQVTLSCSPISGHRSVSWYQQTPGQGLQFLFEYFSETQRNKGNFPGRFSGRQFSNSRSEMNVSTLELGDSALYLCASKSGGAKNGELFFGEGSRLTVL.

V and J are TRBV7-2 and TRBJ1-5; 7 nucleotides agree with TRBD1. Trimming cost V 0 bases and J 6 bases; bases outside gene matches: 5. The CDR3 is 15 amino acids. CDR1 is SGHTA, CDR2 FQGNSA, per germline. The CDR3 sequence: CASSLANRDSQPQHF. The CDR3 nucleotides are TGTGCCAGCAGCTTAGCCAACCGGGACAGTCAGCCCCAGCATTTT.

J is TRBJ2-7 and V is TRBV20-1; possibly TRBD2 for D (5 bases). From germline, CDR1 is DFQATT and CDR2 SNEGSKA (reference sequence). V lost 5 bases and J lost 5, with 22 bases in between. The CDR3 consists of 15 residues. CDR3 protein: CSAASSSGLYHEQYF. Written as DNA, the CDR3 is TGCAGTGCTGCAAGCAGCTCCGGACTGTACCACGAGCAGTACTTC.

The V gene is TRBV7-8, the J gene TRBJ2-7, with D perhaps matching TRBD2 (5 bases). CDR3 size: 14 residues. V shed 5 bases and J shed 1 base, with 12 bases lying between them. CDR1 and CDR2 from the germline V gene are SGHVS and FQNEAQ. CDR3 protein: CASSRGLNSYEQYF. In DNA, the CDR3 is TGTGCCAGCAGCCGAGGACTTAATTCCTACGAGCAGTACTTC. The variable domain in full, with the rest retrieved from reference TRBV7-8 and TRBJ2-7, is GAGVSQSPRYKVAKRGQDVALRCDPISGHVSLFWYQQALGQGPEFLTYFQNEAQLDKSGLPSDRFFAERPEGSVSTLKIQRTQQEDSAVYLCASSRGLNSYEQYFGPGTRLTVT.

The J gene is TRBJ2-5, the V gene TRBV10-3; 7 nucleotides align to TRBD2. Germline values: CDR1 ENHRY, CDR2 SYGVKD. Trimming removed 4 bases from V and 3 bases from J; junction bases left unmatched: 5. The CDR3 runs to 14 residues. This chain's CDR3 is CAISAALAEETQYF. The DNA for the CDR3 is TGTGCCATCAGTGCGGCGCTAGCGGAAGAGACCCAGTACTTC.

This CDR3 is CASSLGRRLAGGFQTQYF. The CDR3 nucleotides are TGTGCCAGCAGCTTAGGTCGTCGACTAGCGGGGGGGTTTCAGACCCAGTACTTC. This rearrangement joins TRBV7-2 to TRBJ2-5; TRBD2 agrees at 14 bases. This CDR3 has 18 residues. Germline values: CDR1 SGHTA, CDR2 FQGNSA. The V segment lost 1 base and the J segment 6 bases; nucleotides outside the gene matches: 10.

The chain joins TRBV7-2 to TRBJ2-7; D might be TRBD2 (6 bases). CDR3 size: 16 residues. Trimming took 3 bases from V and 0 from J, leaving 15 bases between them. Germline V CDR1 and CDR2: SGHTA, FQGNSA. The CDR3 nucleotides are TGTGCCAGCAGCTTGGTTGGGACTCAGAGCTCCTACGAGCAGTACTTC. It specifies CASSLVGTQSSYEQYF.

This clonotype was seen once. The chain has TRBV20-1 and TRBJ2-7; 7 bases map to TRBD2. The CDR3 is 14 amino acids. V was pared by 3 bases and J by 3 bases, with 8 bases of the junction left unmatched. CDR1 DFQATT and CDR2 SNEGSKA come from the germline V gene (reference sequence). The CDR3 loop reads CSARGREGGYEQYF. The CDR3 bases are TGCAGTGCTAGGGGGAGGGAGGGTGGCTACGAGCAGTACTTC.

The chain is built from TRBV10-3 and TRBJ2-7, with TRBD1 matching 7 bases. The ends lost 4 bases at V and 3 bases at J; junction bases unmatched: 6. The CDR3 totals 14 residues. Germline CDR1 is ENHRY and CDR2 is SYGVKD. The CDR3 loop reads CAISGKDRIYEQYF. The CDR3 region has the DNA TGTGCCATCAGTGGGAAGGACAGGATCTACGAGCAGTACTTC.

The V call is TRBV19, the J call TRBJ2-3; the match to TRBD2 covers 10 bases. CDR3 length equals 15 residues. V lost 3 bases and J lost 4; bases outside the gene matches: 4. From germline, CDR1 is LNHDA and CDR2 SQIVND (reference sequence). The CDR3 sequence is CASSISGRGPDTQYF. CDR3 nucleotide sequence: TGTGCCAGTAGTATCAGCGGGAGGGGTCCAGATACGCAGTATTTT.

The gene calls are TRBV6-1 and TRBJ2-7, with TRBD1 as a possible D gene (6 bases). V was pared by 6 bases and J by 3 bases, with 9 bases between. The CDR3 is made up of 12 amino acids. The germline CDR1 and CDR2 sequences are MNHNS and SASEGT. The CDR3: CASSWTVYEQYV. The DNA of the CDR3 is TGTGCCAGCAGCTGGACAGTCTACGAGCAGTACGTC.

This clonotype turned up a few times. CDR3 amino acids: CASSSFVQPYNEQFF. The CDR3 DNA reads as TGTGCCAGCAGCTCCTTCGTTCAGCCTTACAATGAGCAGTTCTTC. The chain combines TRBV7-6 with TRBJ2-1; D is ambiguous. Trimming left V 4 bases short and J 4 bases short, with 14 bases between. In germline, CDR1 is SGHVS, CDR2 FNYEAQ. The CDR3 is 15 residues long. The full variable domain, with the rest looked up from reference TRBV7-6 and TRBJ2-1, is GAGVSQSPRYKVTKRGQDVALRCDPISGHVSLYWYRQALGQGPEFLTYFNYEAQQDKSGLPNDRFSAERPEGSISTLTIQRTEQRDSAMYRCASSSFVQPYNEQFFGPGTRLTVL.

The chain has TRBV7-9 and TRBJ2-3, with 9 bases lining up with TRBD1. V lost 0 bases, J lost 9 bases, and 7 bases stayed unmatched. This CDR3 region has 15 residues. Germline CDR1 reads SEHNR; CDR2 reads FQNEAQ (reference sequence). The CDR3 is CASSLAPAGTGTQYF. The CDR3 region has the DNA TGTGCCAGCAGCTTAGCTCCAGCCGGGACAGGGACGCAGTATTTT.

The chain joins TRBV7-3 to TRBJ2-7; maybe TRBD2 (6 bases). Germline V gene data show CDR1 as SGHTA and CDR2 as FQGTGA. CDR3 size: 14 residues. V lost 6 bases and J lost 4, with 16 bases in between. CDR3: CASRKKTSLYEQYF. For the CDR3, the DNA is TGTGCCAGCAGGAAAAAGACTAGTTTGTACGAGCAGTACTTC.

The V call is TRBV28, the J call TRBJ1-1, with TRBD1 identical over 7 bases. The germline V gene encodes CDR1 MDHEN and CDR2 SYDVKM. Losses at the gene ends were 5 bases for V and 3 bases for J; bases not matched to a gene: 6. The CDR3 is made up of 14 amino acids. In DNA, the CDR3 is TGTGCCAGCAGTCCTCGGGACAGCTACACTGAAGCTTTCTTT. It translates to CASSPRDSYTEAFF.

This clonotype showed up just a few times. The CDR3 region is CSARGIAGGRETQYF. The CDR3 region has the DNA TGCAGTGCTAGAGGAATAGCGGGAGGGCGTGAGACCCAGTACTTC. The genes are TRBV20-1 and TRBJ2-5; TRBD2 matches 11 bases. The CDR3 runs to 15 residues. Germline lookup yields CDR1 DFQATT and CDR2 SNEGSKA (reference sequence). V was clipped by 1 base and J by 5 bases; unmatched bases: 6.